The 29 T cell receptor beta chains below were found in one sample sequenced in a study of blood T cell repertoires in COVID-19. Assay used: immunoSEQ multiplex PCR; TCRdb lists only in-frame clones, some missing. The data contain some 280,000 clones, around 91% of them seen just once; the ten biggest clones take up approximately 12%. Sequenced: peripheral blood. The origin of the receptors is a woman aged 55 to 70 with acute or convalescent COVID-19.

The J gene is TRBJ2-2, the V gene TRBV29-1; D ambiguous. The V gene lost 4 bases and the J gene lost 2 bases, with 8 bases spanning the gap. The CDR3 consists of 13 residues. CDR1 SQVTM and CDR2 ANQGSEA come from the germline V gene. CDR3 in amino acids: CSVGHINTGELFF. The CDR3 coding sequence is TGCAGCGTTGGACACATAAACACCGGGGAGCTGTTTTTT.

The chain has TRBV5-6 and TRBJ2-3; TRBD1 aligns across 7 bases. With 3 bases clipped from V and 4 bases from J, the junction kept 8 bases outside the gene matches. There are 15 residues in the CDR3. From germline, CDR1 is SGHDT and CDR2 YYEEEE. The CDR3 bases are TGTGCCAGCAGCTATGGGACAGAAGTTGCAGATACGCAGTATTTT. Its translation is CASSYGTEVADTQYF.

V is TRBV3-1 (or the pseudogene TRBV3-2) and J is TRBJ1-1; a weak D match, TRBD1 (6 bases). The V end was cut by 1 base, the J end by 4 bases, with 16 bases between. This CDR3 is built from 16 residues. Per the germline V gene, CDR1 is LGHDT and CDR2 is YNNKEL (reference sequence). As DNA, the CDR3 is TGTGCCAGCAGCCAAGGTAGGGGGAAGGGGACCACTGAAGCTTTCTTT. Protein sequence: CASSQGRGKGTTEAFF.

The chain combines TRBV6-5 with TRBJ1-1; possible D gene TRBD1, 5 bases. CDR1 is MNHEY, CDR2 SVGAGI, per germline. The CDR3 extends over 16 amino acids. V dropped 2 bases and J dropped 6 bases, with 19 bases sitting between them. The CDR3 protein is CASSYGNLGVSAEAFF. The CDR3 DNA reads TGTGCCAGCAGTTACGGGAATTTAGGGGTCAGCGCTGAAGCTTTCTTT.

This sequence joins TRBV3-1 (or the pseudogene TRBV3-2) and TRBJ1-2; no reliable D call. This CDR3 has 14 residues. Trimming pared 8 bases from V and 0 bases from J, leaving 13 bases between. From germline, CDR1 is LGHDT and CDR2 YNNKEL (reference sequence). The CDR3 region is CASRGSRTNYGYTF. The CDR3, as DNA: TGTGCCAGCCGAGGTTCTCGGACTAACTATGGCTACACCTTC.

This clone was counted once. The CDR3 DNA follows: TGCAGTGCTAGAGCTAGGAATGAGCAGTTCTTC. Translating it yields CSARARNEQFF. V is TRBV20-1 and J is TRBJ2-1; D is uncertain. Trimming removed 1 base from V and 7 bases from J, with 5 bases in between. Germline loops: CDR1 DFQATT, CDR2 SNEGSKA (reference sequence). The CDR3 spans 11 residues.

For this clone: Other nucleotide sequences in the sample specify the same CDR3. J is TRBJ1-5 and V is TRBV4-3; TRBD1 matches 8 bases. CDR3 length: 14 residues. Germline loops: CDR1 LGHNA, CDR2 YSLEER. The trim removed 4 bases at V and 5 bases at J, leaving 4 bases unmatched. This chain's CDR3 is CASSLGTGDQPQHF. CDR3 in DNA: TGCGCCAGCAGCCTCGGGACAGGTGATCAGCCCCAGCATTTT.

This clone was seen once. J is TRBJ2-5 and V is TRBV7-8; a possible D gene is TRBD2 (6 bases). Deletions cut 10 bases from V and 4 bases from J, with 10 bases between. The length of the CDR3 is 11 residues. CDR1 SGHVS and CDR2 FQNEAQ come from the germline V gene. DNA of the CDR3: TGTGCCACCGGGGGTTCAGAGACCCAGTACTTC. Its translation: CATGGSETQYF.

V is TRBV6-5 and J is TRBJ1-1, with D maybe TRBD1 (5 bases). The CDR3 sequence is 12 residues long. Germline V CDR1 and CDR2: MNHEY, SVGAGI. Between the trimmed V and J ends, which lost 7 bases and 4 bases, there was a span of 10 bases. The CDR3 DNA reads as TGTGCCAGCAAACTGGGGGGCACTGAAGCTTTCTTT. Its translation is CASKLGGTEAFF.

The rearrangement uses TRBV7-9 and TRBJ1-2; D gene unclear. The V gene lost 3 bases and the J gene lost 4 bases, with 12 bases spanning the gap. This CDR3 has 14 residues. CDR1 and CDR2 from the germline V gene are SEHNR and FQNEAQ (reference sequence). The CDR3 loop is CASSFGETLYGYTF. The CDR3 nucleotides are TGTGCCAGCAGCTTTGGGGAGACCCTCTATGGCTACACCTTC.

The chain couples TRBV29-1 to TRBJ1-2; 10 nucleotides match TRBD1. The CDR3 consists of 15 residues. Unmatched junction bases numbered 12, after V lost 3 bases and J lost 8 bases. CDR1 is SQVTM, CDR2 ANQGSEA, per germline. The CDR3 protein is CSVDGTGENLKGYTF. As DNA, the CDR3 is TGCAGCGTTGACGGGACAGGGGAAAATCTAAAGGGCTACACCTTC.

This chain links TRBV6-5 with TRBJ2-7; D ambiguous. The CDR3 has 15 amino acids. Trimming shortened V by 7 bases and J by 2 bases, and 18 bases separated the two germline ends. Germline V gives CDR1 MNHEY, CDR2 SVGAGI. For the CDR3, the DNA is TGTGCCAGCACTAAATGGGCAGACAACGCCTACGAGCAGTACTTC. The encoded protein is CASTKWADNAYEQYF.

The V call is TRBV30, the J call TRBJ1-2; a possible D gene is TRBD1 (6 bases). Trimming cost V 2 bases and J 4 bases, with 17 bases left between them. The CDR3 totals 15 residues. Germline V gene sequence: CDR1 GTSNPN, CDR2 SVGIG (reference sequence). CDR3 sequence reads: CAWSPGQPAGYGYTF. DNA of the CDR3: TGTGCCTGGAGTCCCGGACAGCCTGCTGGCTATGGCTACACCTTC.

The chain couples TRBV19 to TRBJ2-1; the D gene is possibly TRBD1 (5 bases). Trimming removed 5 bases at V and 4 bases at J, with 15 bases between. Per the germline V gene, CDR1 is LNHDA and CDR2 is SQIVND (reference sequence). This CDR3 is 15 amino acids long. The CDR3 region is CASSLLQGIYNEQFF. CDR3 DNA: TGTGCCAGTAGTCTCCTTCAGGGCATATACAATGAGCAGTTCTTC.

The chain uses TRBV5-4 and TRBJ2-7; TRBD2 is a possible D gene (5 bases). V gave up 1 base and J gave up 6 bases, with 17 bases separating them. Per the germline V gene, CDR1 is SGHNT and CDR2 is YYREEE (reference sequence). This CDR3 region has 15 residues. DNA of the CDR3: TGTGCCAGCAGCTTGAGAGGGCCAGCCCCTCGCGAGCAGTACTTC. Amino acids: CASSLRGPAPREQYF. Full variable domain (remainder filled in from reference TRBV5-4 and TRBJ2-7): ETGVTQSPTHLIKTRGQQVTLRCSSQSGHNTVSWYQQALGQGPQFIFQYYREEENGRGNFPPRFSGLQFPNYSSELNVNALELDDSALYLCASSLRGPAPREQYFGPGTRLTVT.

This sequence joins TRBV6-2 or TRBV6-3 and TRBJ2-1; 13 bases are a match to TRBD2. The CDR3 is 16 amino acids. CDR1 is MNHEY, CDR2 SVGEGT, per germline. J gave up 6 bases and V 6 bases, and 8 bases lay outside the gene matches. CDR3 in amino acids: CASSPGRTSGSNEQFF. As DNA, the CDR3 is TGTGCCAGCAGCCCCGGTCGGACTAGCGGGAGCAATGAGCAGTTCTTC.

The CDR3, as DNA: TGTGCCAGTAGTTCACAGGGATCTGGAAACACCATATATTTT. Residues: CASSSQGSGNTIYF. The V gene is TRBV19, the J gene TRBJ1-3; TRBD1 is a possible D gene (6 bases). Trimming stripped 5 bases from V and 1 base from J, with 9 bases between. The length of the CDR3 is 14 residues. Germline assignment: CDR1 LNHDA and CDR2 SQIVND (reference sequence). Looking up the rest from reference TRBV19 and TRBJ1-3 gives the full variable domain: DGGITQSPKYLFRKEGQNVTLSCEQNLNHDAMYWYRQDPGQGLRLIYYSQIVNDFQKGDIAEGYSVSREKKESFPLTVTSAQKNPTAFYLCASSSQGSGNTIYFGEGSWLTVV.

V usage is TRBV19 and J usage is TRBJ2-1; TRBD1 agrees at 9 bases. V shed 5 bases, J shed 7 bases, and the junction held 12 bases outside the gene matches. The CDR3 contains 16 residues. CDR1 is LNHDA, CDR2 SQIVND, per germline (reference sequence). CDR3 loop: CASSSTWTGESNEQFF. In DNA, the CDR3 is TGTGCCAGTAGTTCCACCTGGACAGGGGAGAGTAATGAGCAGTTCTTC.

The gene calls are TRBV5-6 and TRBJ2-7, with TRBD1 as a possible D gene (7 bases). Germline V gene sequence: CDR1 SGHDT, CDR2 YYEEEE. The V end lost 1 base, the J end lost 1 base, and 15 bases lay between the germline ends. The CDR3 totals 16 residues. For the CDR3, the DNA is TGTGCCAGCAGCTTGTACAGGGGACTTGTATCCTACGAGCAGTACTTC. It codes for CASSLYRGLVSYEQYF.

The J gene is TRBJ1-2, the V gene TRBV6-5, with 8 nucleotides matching TRBD1. J gave up 7 bases and V 5 bases, and 6 bases lay outside the gene matches. This CDR3 is built from 13 residues. Germline V gene lookup returns CDR1 MNHEY and CDR2 SVGAGI. The CDR3 DNA is TGTGCCAGCAGTAGGGACAGGTTAGGTGGCTACACCTTC. This gives the protein CASSRDRLGGYTF.

The rearrangement links TRBV27 to TRBJ1-2; D not resolved. Trimming shortened V by 7 bases and J by 4 bases, and 7 bases separated the two germline ends. This CDR3 is built from 11 residues. The germline V gene has CDR1 MNHEY and CDR2 SMNVEV (reference sequence). The CDR3: CASTPSYGYTF. Here the CDR3 DNA reads TGTGCCAGCACCCCCTCCTATGGCTACACCTTC.

The CDR3 here is CASSLEREGLDTQYF. DNA of the CDR3: TGTGCCAGCAGTTTGGAGCGGGAGGGCCTAGATACGCAGTATTTT. The rearrangement uses TRBV28 and TRBJ2-3; 10 bases agree with TRBD2. Looked up from germline, CDR1 is MDHEN and CDR2 is SYDVKM. V shed 3 bases, J shed 5 bases, and the junction held 5 bases outside the gene matches. This CDR3 is 15 amino acids long.

This clone was counted a single time. This sequence joins TRBV30 and TRBJ1-5; the D gene is possibly TRBD1 (6 bases). CDR1 and CDR2 (germline): GTSNPN, SVGIG (reference sequence). The CDR3 contains 14 residues. Between the trimmed V and J ends, which lost 2 bases and 6 bases, there was a span of 14 bases. CDR3 nucleotide sequence: TGTGCCTGGAGTCTGCGGCAGGGGAGTCAGCCCCAGCATTTT. This encodes CAWSLRQGSQPQHF.

This rearrangement joins TRBV11-3 to TRBJ1-1, with D perhaps TRBD1 (6 bases). The CDR3 sequence is 14 residues long. V lost 5 bases and J 1 base, leaving 11 bases between the germline ends. Germline-derived CDR1 and CDR2 are SGHNT and YENEEA. The CDR3 region is CASSLDRRNTEAFF. The DNA for the CDR3 is TGTGCCAGCAGCCTCGACAGGAGGAACACTGAAGCTTTCTTT. The entire variable domain, with the rest obtained from reference TRBV11-3 and TRBJ1-1, is as follows: EAGVVQSPRYKIIEKKQPVAFWCNPISGHNTLYWYLQNLGQGPELLIRYENEEAVDDSQLPKDRFSAERLKGVDSTLKIQPAELGDSAVYLCASSLDRRNTEAFFGQGTRLTVV.

This sequence joins TRBV9 and TRBJ1-2; D uncertain. The V gene lost 1 base and the J gene lost 2 bases, with 9 bases spanning the gap. Germline values: CDR1 SGDLS, CDR2 YYNGEE. This CDR3 region has 14 residues. CDR3 nucleotides: TGTGCCAGCAGCGTACGGACTTCCAACTATGGCTACACCTTC. This codes for CASSVRTSNYGYTF.

V is TRBV7-3 and J is TRBJ1-4, with D perhaps matching TRBD1 (5 bases). V was shortened by 2 bases and J by 7 bases, with 14 bases between the two germline ends. Germline CDR1 is SGHTA and CDR2 is FQGTGA. The CDR3 totals 15 residues. CDR3 amino acids: CASSLLGQQGEKLFF. The CDR3, as DNA: TGTGCCAGCAGCTTATTAGGCCAGCAGGGTGAAAAACTGTTTTTT.

The chain carries TRBV3-1 (or the pseudogene TRBV3-2) and TRBJ2-2; 10 bases match TRBD2. This CDR3 is built from 14 residues. Germline V lookup: CDR1 LGHDT, CDR2 YNNKEL (reference sequence). With V trimmed by 4 bases and J by 8 bases, 4 bases remained unmatched. The CDR3, as DNA: TGTGCCAGCAGCCTCCGGACTAGCGGAGGGGAGCTGTTTTTT. It translates to CASSLRTSGGELFF.

The chain recombines TRBV20-1 with TRBJ2-1, with D uncertain. The V gene's germline CDR1 is DFQATT and CDR2 SNEGSKA (reference sequence). The CDR3 contains 12 residues. Trimming cost V 3 bases and J 8 bases, with 11 bases left between them. The CDR3 loop is CSASNVVDEQFF. The CDR3 DNA follows: TGCAGTGCTAGTAACGTAGTCGATGAGCAGTTCTTC.

This clone showed up just once. The genes are TRBV3-1 (or the pseudogene TRBV3-2) and TRBJ1-3; TRBD1 is a possible D gene (6 bases). This CDR3 spans 16 amino acids. V was shortened by 4 bases and J by 2 bases, with 15 bases between the two germline ends. CDR1 and CDR2 from the germline V gene are LGHDT and YNNKEL (reference sequence). As DNA, the CDR3 is TGTGCCAGCAGCCCTTACACAGGGCAGCCTGGAAACACCATATATTTT. Encoded protein: CASSPYTGQPGNTIYF.